This TCR beta chain was retrieved from a study of Ad26.COV2.S vaccination and SARS-CoV-2 variants. Study-level background: COV1001, an Ad26.COV2.S trial, supplied this vaccine-arm donor.

The treatment here: roughly 20 received Ad26.COV2.S at low or high dose, single or two shots; about 5 received placebo; per-sample allocation not given. Sampling was done on day 63 after the first vaccine or placebo injection. Clones were read by immunoSEQ multiplex PCR, and TCRdb kept only the in-frame ones, dropping some. The sample has about 350,000 clones; 88% are singletons. The material sequenced was peripheral blood, taken in a trial of Ad26.COV2.S vaccine versus placebo. This TCR was sampled from a person between 18 and 65 years old who received the Ad26.COV2.S COVID-19 vaccine or a placebo.

CDR3 protein: CASDSGSGETQYF. The DNA of the CDR3 is TGCGCCAGCGATTCAGGGTCGGGGGAGACCCAGTACTTC. This chain links TRBV5-1 with TRBJ2-5; either TRBD1 or TRBD2 may fit D (5 bases each). The CDR3 totals 13 residues. V was trimmed by 7 bases and J by 5 bases, leaving 15 bases between them. Looked up from germline, CDR1 is SGHRS and CDR2 is YFSETQ.